This is a list of T cell receptor beta chains from one sample in a study of blood T cells in healthy people across ages. TCRdb redid the calling of the 5' RACE reads with MiXCR, one entry per CDR3 protein. The sample records hundreds of thousands of distinct CDR3 sequences, under 25% being singletons. Sequences were obtained from blood. Receptors were obtained from a man aged 65-85 years in good health. CDR3s include the opening cysteine and the closing phenylalanine or tryptophan. The order of the fields is D gene, J gene, clone size, V gene, CDR3 DNA, CDR3 protein. D genes are given only for firm matches. Clone size is given for some rows only: seen once, a few or many times, or a class if the clone is expanded.

D gene: NA
J gene: TRBJ2-2
clone size: few
V gene: TRBV5-5
CDR3 DNA: TGTGCCAGCAGCCCAAAGTGGGGGTCCGGGGAGCTGTTTTTT
CDR3 protein: CASSPKWGSGELFF

D gene: NA
J gene: TRBJ2-1
clone size: many
V gene: TRBV7-2
CDR3 DNA: TGTGCCAGCGCAATTCCTCCAGGAAGGTACAATGAGCAGTTCTTC
CDR3 protein: CASAIPPGRYNEQFF

D gene: NA
J gene: TRBJ2-2
clone size: NA
V gene: TRBV7-3
CDR3 DNA: TGTGCCAGCAGCTTAATCGGCGGGCCCACCGGGGAGCGGTTTTTT
CDR3 protein: CASSLIGGPTGERFF

D gene: TRBD2
J gene: TRBJ2-2
clone size: NA
V gene: TRBV27
CDR3 DNA: TGTGCCAGCAGACAAGTGGGGGGGTACACCGGGGAGCTGTTTTTT
CDR3 protein: CASRQVGGYTGELFF

D gene: NA
J gene: TRBJ2-1
clone size: few
V gene: TRBV6-1
CDR3 DNA: TGTGCCAGCAGTGCCGCCGGTCTCTACAATGAGCAGTTCTTC
CDR3 protein: CASSAAGLYNEQFF

D gene: TRBD2
J gene: TRBJ2-1
clone size: few
V gene: TRBV4-1
CDR3 DNA: TGCGCCAGCAGCCAAGACCTGGCGGGACTAGCGGCCTACAATGAGCAGTTCTTC
CDR3 protein: CASSQDLAGLAAYNEQFF

D gene: TRBD2
J gene: TRBJ2-3
clone size: many
V gene: TRBV10-3
CDR3 DNA: TGTGCCATCAAAGCGGGAGTGGAAGATACGCAGTATTTT
CDR3 protein: CAIKAGVEDTQYF

D gene: NA
J gene: TRBJ2-5
clone size: NA
V gene: TRBV4-2
CDR3 DNA: TGTGCCAGCAGCCAAGATAGCGGAGAGACCCGGCACTTC
CDR3 protein: CASSQDSGETRHF

D gene: TRBD2
J gene: TRBJ2-1
clone size: NA
V gene: TRBV7-3
CDR3 DNA: TGTGCCAGCAGCTTAGCTAGCGGGAGGGTAAATGAGCAGTTCTTC
CDR3 protein: CASSLASGRVNEQFF

D gene: NA
J gene: TRBJ2-7
clone size: NA
V gene: TRBV7-2
CDR3 DNA: TGTGCCAGCAGCTTAGATCAACAGACAGCCTACGAGCAGTACTTC
CDR3 protein: CASSLDQQTAYEQYF

D gene: TRBD2
J gene: TRBJ2-7
clone size: few
V gene: TRBV28
CDR3 DNA: TGTGCCAGCAGTAGGCCCGGGACTAACCTTCATTTCTCCTACGAGCAGTACTTC
CDR3 protein: CASSRPGTNLHFSYEQYF

D gene: NA
J gene: TRBJ2-3
clone size: few
V gene: TRBV7-9
CDR3 DNA: TGTGCCAGCAGCTTTGGTAGCCCGACCACAGATACGCAGTATTTT
CDR3 protein: CASSFGSPTTDTQYF

D gene: NA
J gene: TRBJ1-1
clone size: NA
V gene: TRBV2
CDR3 DNA: TGTGCCAGCAGCCCCCAAGGGGGAGCATTCTTT
CDR3 protein: CASSPQGGAFF

D gene: NA
J gene: TRBJ2-7
clone size: many
V gene: TRBV4-3
CDR3 DNA: TGCGCCAGCAGCCATGGAACAGGTACCTACGAGCAGTACTTC
CDR3 protein: CASSHGTGTYEQYF

D gene: TRBD2
J gene: TRBJ2-5
clone size: few
V gene: TRBV3-1
CDR3 DNA: TGTGCCAGCAGCCAAGATCACGGGAGGGTCGGGTACTTC
CDR3 protein: CASSQDHGRVGYF

D gene: NA
J gene: TRBJ2-5
clone size: NA
V gene: TRBV6-5
CDR3 DNA: TGTGCCAGCAGACCACAGGGTCCCTCTTCCGAGACCCAGTACTTC
CDR3 protein: CASRPQGPSSETQYF

D gene: NA
J gene: TRBJ2-3
clone size: few
V gene: TRBV20-1
CDR3 DNA: TGCAGTGCTAGAGTTCCCGGCACAGATACGCAGTATTTT
CDR3 protein: CSARVPGTDTQYF

D gene: NA
J gene: TRBJ2-2
clone size: few
V gene: TRBV5-1
CDR3 DNA: TGCGCCAGCAGCACCCTACAGGGCCCCGGGGAGTTGTTTTTT
CDR3 protein: CASSTLQGPGELFF

D gene: NA
J gene: TRBJ2-1
clone size: NA
V gene: TRBV2
CDR3 DNA: TGTGCCAGCAACCGCGAGGAGGCGGTTGAGCAGTTCTTC
CDR3 protein: CASNREEAVEQFF

D gene: TRBD1
J gene: TRBJ1-1
clone size: few
V gene: TRBV25-1
CDR3 DNA: TGTGCCAGCCGACAGGGCAAGGTTATGAACACTGAAGCTTTCTTT
CDR3 protein: CASRQGKVMNTEAFF

D gene: NA
J gene: TRBJ2-2
clone size: few
V gene: TRBV21-1
CDR3 DNA: TGTGCCAGCAGCGCCTTACCGGGACTAGCGGGAGCGAACACCGGGGAGCTGTTTTTT
CDR3 protein: CASSALPGLAGANTGELFF

D gene: NA
J gene: TRBJ2-5
clone size: many
V gene: TRBV6-5
CDR3 DNA: TGTGCCAGCAGTTACCTTCGGGCAGGAGAGACCCAGTACTTC
CDR3 protein: CASSYLRAGETQYF

D gene: NA
J gene: TRBJ1-6
clone size: NA
V gene: TRBV10-3
CDR3 DNA: TGTGCCATCAGTGAGTCGGGTCCTTCACCCCTCCACTTT
CDR3 protein: CAISESGPSPLHF

D gene: TRBD2
J gene: TRBJ2-7
clone size: few
V gene: TRBV20-1
CDR3 DNA: TGCAGTGCTACTAGCGGGGCATTCCCCTACGAGCAGTACTTC
CDR3 protein: CSATSGAFPYEQYF

D gene: TRBD2
J gene: TRBJ2-7
clone size: few
V gene: TRBV7-2
CDR3 DNA: TGTGCCAGCAGCAGGGGCGGGGGACTAGCGGCCTCCTACGAGCAGTACTTC
CDR3 protein: CASSRGGGLAASYEQYF

D gene: NA
J gene: TRBJ2-3
clone size: NA
V gene: TRBV28
CDR3 DNA: TGTGCCAGCAGTTTGGAGCGGCCCACAGATAGGCAGTATTTT
CDR3 protein: CASSLERPTDRQYF

D gene: NA
J gene: TRBJ2-4
clone size: few
V gene: TRBV7-2
CDR3 DNA: TGTGCCAGCAGCTTAGGAGGGGAACAGGGGTACTTC
CDR3 protein: CASSLGGEQGYF

D gene: NA
J gene: TRBJ2-1
clone size: NA
V gene: TRBV10-3
CDR3 DNA: TGTGCCATCAGTCGAGCGGAGGCCCTAATGGAGCAGTTCTTC
CDR3 protein: CAISRAEALMEQFF

D gene: NA
J gene: TRBJ2-3
clone size: many
V gene: TRBV29-1
CDR3 DNA: TGCAGCGTTGAAACACAGTGGGGAGGCACAGATACGCAGTATTTT
CDR3 protein: CSVETQWGGTDTQYF

D gene: TRBD1
J gene: TRBJ1-2
clone size: few
V gene: TRBV6-6
CDR3 DNA: TGTGCCAGCAGTCCCGGGACAGGAACCACCTTC
CDR3 protein: CASSPGTGTTF

D gene: TRBD2
J gene: TRBJ2-5
clone size: NA
V gene: TRBV13
CDR3 DNA: TGTGCCAGCAGCCGAGGACTAGCGGGAGTGGGACAAGAGACCCAGTACTTC
CDR3 protein: CASSRGLAGVGQETQYF

D gene: NA
J gene: TRBJ2-5
clone size: few
V gene: TRBV5-1
CDR3 DNA: TGCGCCAGCAGCTTGGGCGAATACCAAGAGACCCAGTACTTC
CDR3 protein: CASSLGEYQETQYF

D gene: TRBD1
J gene: TRBJ1-1
clone size: many
V gene: TRBV20-1
CDR3 DNA: TGCAGTGCTAGAGATTGGGACAGGGCTCCTGAAGCTTTCTTT
CDR3 protein: CSARDWDRAPEAFF

D gene: NA
J gene: TRBJ2-3
clone size: NA
V gene: TRBV6-1
CDR3 DNA: TGTGCCAGCAGCGTAGACCGAAGCGGGACAGCGGCAGATACGCAGTATTTT
CDR3 protein: CASSVDRSGTAADTQYF

D gene: TRBD2
J gene: TRBJ2-3
clone size: NA
V gene: TRBV20-1
CDR3 DNA: TGCAGTGCTACAGACAGGATACTAGCGGGAGGGCCCAGCACAGATACGCAGTATTTT
CDR3 protein: CSATDRILAGGPSTDTQYF

D gene: NA
J gene: TRBJ2-1
clone size: few
V gene: TRBV10-1
CDR3 DNA: TGCGCCAGCAGTGATCTCCCCGACTACTACCCCTACAATGAGCAGTTCTTC
CDR3 protein: CASSDLPDYYPYNEQFF

D gene: NA
J gene: TRBJ2-1
clone size: NA
V gene: TRBV7-9
CDR3 DNA: TGTGCCAGCAGCTTCCCAGGGAGCTCCTACAATGAGCAGTTCTTC
CDR3 protein: CASSFPGSSYNEQFF

D gene: TRBD1
J gene: TRBJ1-5
clone size: few
V gene: TRBV12-3/TRBV12-4
CDR3 DNA: TGTGCCAGCGGGACAGGGGGAATCAATCAGCCCCAGCATTTT
CDR3 protein: CASGTGGINQPQHF

D gene: TRBD1
J gene: TRBJ1-2
clone size: NA
V gene: TRBV10-3
CDR3 DNA: TGTGCCATCAGTGAGTCGACGACAGGGGGCAACTATGGCTACACCTTC
CDR3 protein: CAISESTTGGNYGYTF

D gene: TRBD1
J gene: TRBJ2-3
clone size: NA
V gene: TRBV5-1
CDR3 DNA: TGCGCCAGCAGCTTGTACTCGGGACAGAGCACAGATACGCAGTATTTT
CDR3 protein: CASSLYSGQSTDTQYF

D gene: TRBD2
J gene: TRBJ2-5
clone size: NA
V gene: TRBV24-1
CDR3 DNA: TGTGCCACCAGTGGTAGTAGCGGGTTGGAGACCCAGTACTTC
CDR3 protein: CATSGSSGLETQYF

D gene: NA
J gene: TRBJ2-1
clone size: few
V gene: TRBV7-8
CDR3 DNA: TGTGCCAGCACGGTACAGGGAAGCAATGAGCAGTTCTTC
CDR3 protein: CASTVQGSNEQFF

D gene: NA
J gene: TRBJ2-2
clone size: NA
V gene: TRBV6-2/TRBV6-3
CDR3 DNA: TGTGCCAGCAGTGCCCGTAGGACAACCGGGGAGCTGTTTTTT
CDR3 protein: CASSARRTTGELFF

D gene: NA
J gene: TRBJ2-7
clone size: NA
V gene: TRBV24-1
CDR3 DNA: TGTGCCACCAGTGATCCCAGCGGGCCGAGGAACGAGCAGTACTTC
CDR3 protein: CATSDPSGPRNEQYF

D gene: TRBD1
J gene: TRBJ2-5
clone size: NA
V gene: TRBV19
CDR3 DNA: TGTGCCAGTAGTAATCCAGGACAGGCCAAAGAGACCCAGTACTTC
CDR3 protein: CASSNPGQAKETQYF

D gene: NA
J gene: TRBJ2-3
clone size: few
V gene: TRBV6-6
CDR3 DNA: TGTGCCAGCAGTTCAGACAACACAGATACGCAGTATTTT
CDR3 protein: CASSSDNTDTQYF

D gene: NA
J gene: TRBJ2-1
clone size: NA
V gene: TRBV14
CDR3 DNA: TGTGCCAGCAGCCTGCAGGGGTTCAATGAGCAGTTCTTC
CDR3 protein: CASSLQGFNEQFF

D gene: NA
J gene: TRBJ2-5
clone size: few
V gene: TRBV9
CDR3 DNA: TGTGCCAGCAGCGTAGCTGAGGGAGGAGGAGAGACCCAGTACTTC
CDR3 protein: CASSVAEGGGETQYF

D gene: NA
J gene: TRBJ2-5
clone size: NA
V gene: TRBV6-6
CDR3 DNA: TGTGCCAGCAGTTACCCGGGGAGGGGGAGTGAGACCCAGTACTTC
CDR3 protein: CASSYPGRGSETQYF

D gene: NA
J gene: TRBJ2-7
clone size: NA
V gene: TRBV4-3
CDR3 DNA: TGCGCCAGCAGCCAAGGGTATGGTGTGGCATCCTACGAGCAGTACTTC
CDR3 protein: CASSQGYGVASYEQYF

D gene: TRBD2
J gene: TRBJ2-1
clone size: NA
V gene: TRBV5-1
CDR3 DNA: TGCGCCAGCAGCTTAGCGGGAGTGGAGTCCAATGAGCAGTTCTTC
CDR3 protein: CASSLAGVESNEQFF

D gene: TRBD1
J gene: TRBJ1-2
clone size: few
V gene: TRBV12-3/TRBV12-4
CDR3 DNA: TGTGCCAGCAACGGACAGGGGACCGGCTACACCTTC
CDR3 protein: CASNGQGTGYTF

D gene: NA
J gene: TRBJ1-2
clone size: NA
V gene: TRBV27
CDR3 DNA: TGTGCCAGCAGACTCGGGACAACTGGCTACACCTTC
CDR3 protein: CASRLGTTGYTF

D gene: NA
J gene: TRBJ2-5
clone size: NA
V gene: TRBV15
CDR3 DNA: TGTGCCACCAGCAGACCCGACGCAATACTCCAAGAGACCCAGTACTTC
CDR3 protein: CATSRPDAILQETQYF

D gene: TRBD1
J gene: TRBJ1-5
clone size: NA
V gene: TRBV25-1
CDR3 DNA: TGTGCCAGCAGTGAGGACAGGGGGCATCAGCCCCAGCATTTT
CDR3 protein: CASSEDRGHQPQHF